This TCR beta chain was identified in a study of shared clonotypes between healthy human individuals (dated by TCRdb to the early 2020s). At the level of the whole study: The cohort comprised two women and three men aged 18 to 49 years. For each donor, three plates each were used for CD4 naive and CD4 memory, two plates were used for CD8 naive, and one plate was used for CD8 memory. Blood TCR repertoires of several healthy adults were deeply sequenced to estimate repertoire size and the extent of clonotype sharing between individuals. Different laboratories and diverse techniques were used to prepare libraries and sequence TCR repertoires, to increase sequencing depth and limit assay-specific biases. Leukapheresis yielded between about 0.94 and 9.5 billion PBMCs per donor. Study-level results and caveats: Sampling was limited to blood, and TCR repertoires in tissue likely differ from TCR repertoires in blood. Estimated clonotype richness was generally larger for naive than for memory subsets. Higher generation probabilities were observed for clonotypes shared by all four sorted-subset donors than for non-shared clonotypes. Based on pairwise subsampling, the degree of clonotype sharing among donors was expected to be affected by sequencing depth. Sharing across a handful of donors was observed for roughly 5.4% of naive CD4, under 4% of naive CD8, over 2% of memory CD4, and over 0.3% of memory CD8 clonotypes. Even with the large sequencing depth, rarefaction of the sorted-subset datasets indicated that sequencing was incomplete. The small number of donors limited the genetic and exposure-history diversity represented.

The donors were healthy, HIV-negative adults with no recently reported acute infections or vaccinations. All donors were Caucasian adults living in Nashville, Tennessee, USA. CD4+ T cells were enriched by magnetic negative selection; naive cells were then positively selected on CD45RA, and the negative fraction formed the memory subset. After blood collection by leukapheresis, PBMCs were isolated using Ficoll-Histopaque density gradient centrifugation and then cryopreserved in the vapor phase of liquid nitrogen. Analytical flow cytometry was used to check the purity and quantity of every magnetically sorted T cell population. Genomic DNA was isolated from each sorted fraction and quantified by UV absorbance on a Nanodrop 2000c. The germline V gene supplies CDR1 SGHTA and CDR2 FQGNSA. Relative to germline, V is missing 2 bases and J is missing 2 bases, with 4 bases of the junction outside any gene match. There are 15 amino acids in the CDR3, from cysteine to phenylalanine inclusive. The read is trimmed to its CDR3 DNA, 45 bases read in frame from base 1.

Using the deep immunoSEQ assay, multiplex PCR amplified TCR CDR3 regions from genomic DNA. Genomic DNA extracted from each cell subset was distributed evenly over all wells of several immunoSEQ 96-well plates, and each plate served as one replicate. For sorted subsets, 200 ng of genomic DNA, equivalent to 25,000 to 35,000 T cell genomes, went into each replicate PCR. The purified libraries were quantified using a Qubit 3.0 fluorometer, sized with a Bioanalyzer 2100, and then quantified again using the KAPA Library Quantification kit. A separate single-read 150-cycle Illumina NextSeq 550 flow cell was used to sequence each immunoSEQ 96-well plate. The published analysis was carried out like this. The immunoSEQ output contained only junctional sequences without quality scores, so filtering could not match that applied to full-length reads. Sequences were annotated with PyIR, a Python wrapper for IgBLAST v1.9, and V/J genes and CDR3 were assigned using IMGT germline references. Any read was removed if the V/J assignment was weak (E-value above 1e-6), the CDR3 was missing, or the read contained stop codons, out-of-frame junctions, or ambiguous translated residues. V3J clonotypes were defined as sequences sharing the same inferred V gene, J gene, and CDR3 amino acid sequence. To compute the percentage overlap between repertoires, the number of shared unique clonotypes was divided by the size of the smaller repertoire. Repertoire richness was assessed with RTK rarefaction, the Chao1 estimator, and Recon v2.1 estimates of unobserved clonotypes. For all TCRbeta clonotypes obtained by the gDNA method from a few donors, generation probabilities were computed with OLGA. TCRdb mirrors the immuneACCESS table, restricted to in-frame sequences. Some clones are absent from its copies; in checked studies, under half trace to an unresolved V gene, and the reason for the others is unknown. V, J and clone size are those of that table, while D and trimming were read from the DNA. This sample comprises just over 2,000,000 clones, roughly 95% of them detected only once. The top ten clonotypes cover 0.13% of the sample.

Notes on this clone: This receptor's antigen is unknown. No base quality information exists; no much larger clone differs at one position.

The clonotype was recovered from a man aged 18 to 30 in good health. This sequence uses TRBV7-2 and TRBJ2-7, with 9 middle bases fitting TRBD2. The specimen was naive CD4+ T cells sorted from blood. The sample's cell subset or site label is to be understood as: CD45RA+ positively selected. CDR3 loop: CASSLLAGITYEQYF. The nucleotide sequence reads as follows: TGTGCCAGCAGCTTACTAGCGGGAATCACCTACGAGCAGTACTTC.